This T cell receptor beta chain was sequenced for a study of blood T cell repertoires in COVID-19. CDR1 and CDR2 (germline): SNHLY, FYNNEI. The CDR3 runs 15 residues. The V end was cut by 6 bases, the J end by 1 base, with 13 bases between. Measured with immunoSEQ multiplex PCR; TCRdb has only the in-frame clones, and not every one. Altogether around 400,000 clones are present, approximately 89% being singletons, with the ten largest covering about 1.8%. Recovery among Cohort 3 donors was established by two negative PCRs, clearance, or symptom resolution. This receptor was taken from a woman aged 25 to 39 who had recovered from COVID-19. The specimen was PBMCs or T cells enriched from blood (not recorded which). J is TRBJ1-5 and V is TRBV2, with D possibly TRBD1 on 6 matching bases. CDR3 protein: CASRLDRGSNQPQHF. CDR3 in DNA: TGTGCCAGCAGATTGGACAGAGGAAGCAATCAGCCCCAGCATTTT.